Here is one T cell receptor beta chain with its context. Antigen specificity is unknown. Measured with immunoSEQ multiplex PCR; TCRdb has only the in-frame clones, and not every one. The profile shows 100,000 to 150,000 clones, 89% of them singletons. The data stem from a study of cytomegalovirus exposure and HLA in healthy donors. Germline V gene sequence: CDR1 SGHRS, CDR2 YFSETQ. CDR3 size: 15 residues. Trimming removed 0 bases from V and 2 bases from J, with 12 bases in between. General study results and limits: Cytomegalovirus status was reportedly diagnosed by the classifier with high sensitivity and specificity.

This receptor was obtained from a woman aged 18 to 35 in good health and CMV-seronegative. V and J are TRBV5-1 and TRBJ2-7; the D gene is possibly TRBD1 (5 bases). Sample: PBMCs. Written as DNA, the CDR3 is TGCGCCAGCAGCTTGGCCGCAGGGCGCCCCTACGAGCAGTACTTC. Its translation: CASSLAAGRPYEQYF.